The rows below give T cell receptor beta chains drawn from one sample of a study of blood T cell repertoires in COVID-19. Profiled with immunoSEQ multiplex PCR; TCRdb holds only in-frame clones, not every one. Among 90,000 to 110,000 clones listed, 80% to 85% were seen once. The sample taken for sequencing was peripheral blood. The source is a woman aged 80 or over with acute or convalescent COVID-19. The CDR3 runs from the conserved cysteine through the conserved F or W. The order of the fields is CDR3 length, J gene, V gene, clone size, D gene, CDR3 DNA, CDR3 protein. D genes are given only for firm matches. Expanded clones are given a class, and other clones once, few, many or no size at all.

14	TRBJ1-1	TRBV15	-	TRBD1	TGTGCCACCAGCAGGGACAGGGGGCCCACTGAAGCTTTCTTT	CATSRDRGPTEAFF
14	TRBJ2-3	TRBV10-2	-	-	TGCGCCAGCTGCGGGACTCGAGTCACAGATACGCAGTATTTT	CASCGTRVTDTQYF
13	TRBJ1-5	TRBV6-5	-	TRBD1	TGTGCCAGCCTCGGACAGGGGAATCAGCCCCAGCATTTT	CASLGQGNQPQHF
16	TRBJ1-4	TRBV4-2	-	TRBD1	TGTGCCAGCAGCCAACCGGGACAGGGTGAGAATGAAAAACTGTTTTTT	CASSQPGQGENEKLFF
13	TRBJ2-7	TRBV5-1	few	TRBD2	TGCGCCAGTTCCCCTGGGCGGGAGGACGAGCAGTACTTC	CASSPGREDEQYF
12	TRBJ1-2	TRBV2	-	-	TGTGCCAGCAAGTCGTGGGGAGACGGCTACACCTTC	CASKSWGDGYTF
19	TRBJ2-5	TRBV12-1	-	-	TGTGCCAGCAGCTTTGACCGGGACAGGGGACGGGAGGTACAAGAGACCCAGTACTTC	CASSFDRDRGREVQETQYF
14	TRBJ2-7	TRBV27	-	TRBD2	TGTGCCAGCAGTTTAGCGGGAGGGCTTGACGAGCAGTACTTC	CASSLAGGLDEQYF
13	TRBJ1-6	TRBV19	-	TRBD1	TGTGCCATCTCAGACAGGGTTGATTCACCCCTCCACTTT	CAISDRVDSPLHF
13	TRBJ1-5	TRBV18	-	-	TGTGCCAGCTCAGAGGCGGATCGCCAGCCCCAGCATTTT	CASSEADRQPQHF